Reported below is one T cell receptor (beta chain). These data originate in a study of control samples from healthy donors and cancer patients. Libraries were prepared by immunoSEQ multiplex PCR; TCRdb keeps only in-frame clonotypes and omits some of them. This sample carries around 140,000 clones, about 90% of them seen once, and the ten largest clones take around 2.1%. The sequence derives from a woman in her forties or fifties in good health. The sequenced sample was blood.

The CDR3 reads CASREGTRLGETQYF. CDR3 nucleotides: TGTGCCAGCAGGGAAGGGACTCGCCTCGGGGAGACCCAGTACTTC. The chain employs TRBV5-6 and TRBJ2-5; a weak D match, TRBD2 (6 bases). CDR1 and CDR2 (germline): SGHDT, YYEEEE. Trimming took 5 bases from V and 5 from J, leaving 19 bases between them. The CDR3 is made up of 15 amino acids.